These 9 T cell receptor beta chains were all obtained from the same sample, sequenced in a study of T-cell memory formation after mild COVID-19. TCRdb analysed the 5' RACE reads with MiXCR anew, one entry per CDR3 protein. The table lists 550,000 to 600,000 distinct CDR3 sequences, roughly 17% of them singletons. Sequencing was done on a sample of PBMCs or a T cell subset sorted from them (not recorded which). These receptors were obtained from an adult woman who had mild COVID-19 (a few samples of this study predate the infection). Cell type and time point are not known.

This clonotype has only a few counts. The CDR3, as DNA: TGTGCCTGGAGCAAGACATCAAACATTCAGTACTTC. Translating it yields CAWSKTSNIQYF. The chain couples TRBV30 to TRBJ2-4; D gene ambiguous. This CDR3 comprises 12 residues. V lost 3 bases and J 6 bases, leaving 9 bases between the germline ends. CDR1 and CDR2 (germline): GTSNPN, SVGIG (reference sequence).

This clonotype has more than one count but fewer than ten. V and J are TRBV7-3 and TRBJ1-2; D is ambiguous. Trimming shortened V by 3 bases and J by 7 bases, and 9 bases separated the two germline ends. Per germline, CDR1 SGHTA and CDR2 FQGTGA. This CDR3 spans 12 amino acids. The CDR3 spells CASSLGGVGYTF. The CDR3 nucleotides are TGTGCCAGCAGCTTGGGCGGCGTTGGCTACACCTTC.

The J gene is TRBJ1-5, the V gene TRBV20-1; no definite D call. Germline loops: CDR1 DFQATT, CDR2 SNEGSKA (reference sequence). The CDR3 extends over 13 amino acids. V lost 3 bases and J 1 base, leaving 7 bases between the germline ends. As DNA, the CDR3 is TGCAGTGCTAGTTTTGGGAGCAATCAGCCCCAGCATTTT. This encodes CSASFGSNQPQHF.

This sequence joins TRBV30 and TRBJ2-1; TRBD2 agrees at 7 bases. The ends lost 2 bases at V and 1 base at J; junction bases unmatched: 11. There are 17 residues in the CDR3. The germline V gene has CDR1 GTSNPN and CDR2 SVGIG (reference sequence). The CDR3 DNA follows: TGTGCCTGGAGTTTCGGGGGGACCCTAATTTCCTACAATGAGCAGTTCTTC. Protein product: CAWSFGGTLISYNEQFF. Supplemented by reference TRBV30 and TRBJ2-1, the full variable domain reads SQTIHQWPATLVQPVGSPLSLECTVEGTSNPNLYWYRQAAGRGLQLLFYSVGIGQISSEVPQNLSASRPQDRQFILSSKKLLLSDSGFYLCAWSFGGTLISYNEQFFGPGTRLTVL.

The chain employs TRBV12-3 or TRBV12-4 and TRBJ1-5; 9 bases map to TRBD1. This CDR3 region has 15 residues. V shed 6 bases and J 3 bases; nucleotides not matched to a gene: 6. The CDR3 here is CASSPDRGPNQPQHF. The CDR3 coding sequence is TGTGCCAGCAGCCCGGACAGGGGCCCCAATCAGCCCCAGCATTTT.

This clonotype has a count of ten or more. The chain uses TRBV7-2 and TRBJ1-5; a weak D match, TRBD1 (5 bases). Trimming removed 0 bases at V and 3 bases at J, with 6 bases between. From germline, CDR1 is SGHTA and CDR2 FQGNSA. The CDR3 runs to 14 residues. CDR3 nucleotide sequence: TGTGCCAGCAGCTTAGCAGGGGACAATCAGCCCCAGCATTTT. Translated, it gives CASSLAGDNQPQHF.

The chain recombines TRBV5-1 with TRBJ2-1; no firm D call. Germline V gene sequence: CDR1 SGHRS, CDR2 YFSETQ. The CDR3 has 14 residues. Trimming left V 0 bases short and J 4 bases short, with 8 bases between. The DNA of the CDR3 is TGCGCCAGCAGCTTGGGGCAGAGGTACAATGAGCAGTTCTTC. Protein product: CASSLGQRYNEQFF.

V and J are TRBV5-1 and TRBJ1-3; D unclear. The CDR3 extends over 17 amino acids. Trimming took off 4 bases at V and 1 base at J, with 18 bases between the two ends. Germline CDR1 is SGHRS and CDR2 is YFSETQ. The CDR3 sequence is CASSLTGYFLSGNTIYF. The CDR3 DNA reads TGCGCCAGCAGCCTAACGGGTTACTTTCTTTCTGGAAACACCATATATTTT.

The rearrangement links TRBV27 to TRBJ2-7; 9 bases are a match to TRBD1. With V trimmed by 3 bases and J by 7 bases, 10 bases remained unmatched. Germline V gene sequence: CDR1 MNHEY, CDR2 SMNVEV (reference sequence). The CDR3 is 15 residues long. In DNA form, the CDR3 reads TGTGCCAGCAGTTTCGTCGGGACAGGGAGATATGAGCAGTACTTC. Translating it yields CASSFVGTGRYEQYF.